Below are 3 T cell receptor beta chains sequenced from a single sample in a study of high-grade serous ovarian cancer treatment subgroups. Tumor samples were obtained before definitive surgery or chemotherapy. Measured with immunoSEQ multiplex PCR; TCRdb has only the in-frame clones, and not every one. The sample lists thousands of clones, 55% to 85% occurring once. The sample consisted of tumor tissue. The receptor set was obtained from a human donor with high-grade serous ovarian cancer.

CDR3 amino acids: CASSLEGAKNIQYF. The CDR3 bases are TGTGCCAGCAGCTTAGAGGGGGCCAAAAACATTCAGTACTTC. The chain recombines TRBV7-2 with TRBJ2-4, with a possible D match to TRBD1 (5 bases). CDR3 size: 14 residues. V was cut by 1 base and J by 1 base, with 5 bases left in between. Germline V lookup: CDR1 SGHTA, CDR2 FQGNSA.

DNA of the CDR3: TGCGCCAGCAGCAAACCGGGATTTACGTTACAACAAGCTTTCTTT. Translated: CASSKPGFTLQQAFF. The genes are TRBV10-2 and TRBJ1-1; D not resolved. Germline assignment: CDR1 WSHSY and CDR2 SAAADI. The CDR3 has 15 residues. V was pared by 6 bases and J by 9 bases, with 23 bases between.

J is TRBJ2-3 and V is TRBV5-5; possibly TRBD1 for D (5 bases). Looked up from germline, CDR1 is SGHKS and CDR2 is YYEKEE (reference sequence). V lost 4 bases and J 5 bases, leaving 17 bases between the germline ends. The CDR3 consists of 15 residues. The CDR3 sequence: CASSPAGYQGDTQYF. The CDR3 coding sequence is TGTGCCAGCAGCCCTGCCGGGTATCAGGGAGATACGCAGTATTTT. Looking up the rest from reference TRBV5-5 and TRBJ2-3 gives the full variable domain: DAGVTQSPTHLIKTRGQQVTLRCSPISGHKSVSWYQQVLGQGPQFIFQYYEKEERGRGNFPDRFSARQFPNYSSELNVNALLLGDSALYLCASSPAGYQGDTQYFGPGTRLTVL.